These 26 T cell receptor beta chains were sequenced from one sample in a study of control samples from healthy donors and cancer patients. Sequencing used immunoSEQ multiplex PCR; TCRdb keeps in-frame clones, though not all of them. The sample consists of about 170,000 clones, around 90% of them appearing once. Sequencing input: blood. These receptors were collected from a young man in good health.

This clone came up once. J is TRBJ2-1 and V is TRBV4-3, with 7 positions matching TRBD2. J gave up 8 bases and V 0 bases, and 10 bases lay outside the gene matches. Per the germline V gene, CDR1 is LGHNA and CDR2 is YSLEER. The CDR3 has 16 residues. The CDR3 nucleotides read TGCGCCAGCAGCCAAGAAGAAGGGAGGGGAGTTTATGAGCAGTTCTTC. Protein sequence: CASSQEEGRGVYEQFF.

The V call is TRBV4-3, the J call TRBJ2-1, with D perhaps TRBD2 (6 bases). CDR1 is LGHNA and CDR2 is YSLEER in the germline V gene. This CDR3 has 14 amino acids. V gave up 0 bases and J gave up 7 bases, with 10 bases separating them. CDR3 loop: CASSQDPAGNEQFF. The CDR3 coding sequence is TGCGCCAGCAGCCAAGATCCTGCGGGGAATGAGCAGTTCTTC.

The V gene is TRBV3-1 (or the pseudogene TRBV3-2), the J gene TRBJ1-1; D ambiguous. V gave up 0 bases and J gave up 12 bases, with 17 bases separating them. Germline lookup yields CDR1 LGHDT and CDR2 YNNKEL (reference sequence). The CDR3 is made up of 14 amino acids. CDR3 bases: TGTGCCAGCAGCCAAGATCTGACGGGTTCGGGATCTTTCTTT. It translates to CASSQDLTGSGSFF.

The chain links TRBV2 to TRBJ1-5, with a possible D match to TRBD1 (5 bases). The germline gives CDR1 SNHLY, CDR2 FYNNEI. V was trimmed by 5 bases and J by 4 bases, leaving 18 bases between them. CDR3 length equals 16 residues. The chain's CDR3 is CASSRPGKGLNQPQHF. CDR3 nucleotide sequence: TGTGCCAGCAGTAGACCAGGGAAGGGACTTAATCAGCCCCAGCATTTT. The full variable domain, its missing parts supplied by reference TRBV2 and TRBJ1-5, is EPEVTQTPSHQVTQMGQEVILRCVPISNHLYFYWYRQILGQKVEFLVSFYNNEISEKSEIFDDQFSVERPDGSNFTLKIRSTKLEDSAMYFCASSRPGKGLNQPQHFGDGTRLSIL.

This clone was counted a single time. The chain couples TRBV24-1 to TRBJ1-5, with D maybe TRBD1 (5 bases). This CDR3 has 15 amino acids. V lost 2 bases, J lost 12 bases, and 19 bases lay in between. Per the germline V gene, CDR1 is KGHDR and CDR2 is SFDVKD. DNA for the CDR3: TGTGCCACCAGTGATTCCCGACCCGGGGGGGGACGCCAGCATTTT. It translates to CATSDSRPGGGRQHF.

The chain employs TRBV7-9 and TRBJ1-1, with TRBD1 as a possible D gene (6 bases). Germline CDR1 is SEHNR and CDR2 is FQNEAQ (reference sequence). The V gene lost 4 bases and the J gene lost 7 bases, with 16 bases spanning the gap. The length of the CDR3 is 14 residues. This CDR3 reads CASSSPGTKDEAFF. The CDR3 DNA is TGTGCCAGCAGCTCCCCCGGGACAAAGGATGAAGCTTTCTTT.

This clone was seen a single time. The CDR3 reads CASALYPRTSGGGDTQYF. For the CDR3, the DNA is TGTGCCAGCGCACTTTACCCCCGAACTAGCGGGGGAGGAGATACGCAGTATTTT. This sequence joins TRBV2 and TRBJ2-3; 11 bases are shared with TRBD2. Germline values: CDR1 SNHLY, CDR2 FYNNEI. V trimming: 8 bases; J trimming: 5 bases; junction bases outside the gene matches: 18. The CDR3 loop spans 18 amino acids.

This clone was seen just once. The genes are TRBV20-1 and TRBJ1-1; the D gene is possibly TRBD1 (5 bases). Germline V gene data show CDR1 as DFQATT and CDR2 as SNEGSKA (reference sequence). This CDR3 region has 11 residues. The V and J ends lost 5 bases and 3 bases respectively, with 7 bases between them. The CDR3 DNA follows: TGCAGTGCTCTCAGGGACACTGAAGCTTTCTTT. This codes for CSALRDTEAFF.

The chain links TRBV9 to TRBJ1-5; D call uncertain. The CDR3 has 16 amino acids. Trimming cost V 0 bases and J 7 bases, with 17 bases left between them. From germline, CDR1 is SGDLS and CDR2 YYNGEE. CDR3 DNA: TGTGCCAGCAGCGTAGAGACTCCGGGAATGGGCCAGCCCCAGCATTTT. Translation gives CASSVETPGMGQPQHF.

V usage is TRBV3-1 (or the pseudogene TRBV3-2) and J usage is TRBJ1-6; D gene ambiguous. CDR3 length: 15 amino acids. The germline V gene encodes CDR1 LGHDT and CDR2 YNNKEL (reference sequence). V lost 5 bases to trimming and J lost 0 bases, with 8 bases between them. The CDR3 coding sequence is TGTGCCAGCAGCTTCTTCGGCTCCTATAATTCACCCCTCCACTTT. Translated, it gives CASSFFGSYNSPLHF.

The chain links TRBV28 to TRBJ1-2; 7 nucleotides line up with TRBD1. CDR3 length: 12 residues. The junction had 0 bases not matched to a gene; V was cut back by 2 bases and J by 6 bases. CDR1 is MDHEN and CDR2 is SYDVKM in the germline V gene. Here the CDR3 reads CASSLGTDGYTF. CDR3 DNA: TGTGCCAGCAGTTTAGGGACAGATGGCTACACCTTC.

The chain links TRBV4-1 to TRBJ1-4, with a possible D match to TRBD1 (5 bases). CDR3 size: 16 residues. Per germline, CDR1 MGHRA and CDR2 YSYEKL. Trimming took 3 bases from V and 8 from J, leaving 19 bases between them. CDR3 residues: CASSHSGGPPGEKLFF. The DNA of the CDR3 is TGCGCCAGCAGCCATAGTGGGGGACCACCGGGCGAAAAACTGTTTTTT.

This clone showed up just once. The rearrangement joins TRBV2 to TRBJ2-7, with TRBD1 as a possible D gene (6 bases). CDR1 SNHLY and CDR2 FYNNEI come from the germline V gene. Between the trimmed V and J ends, which lost 8 bases and 2 bases, there was a span of 10 bases. The CDR3 has 12 amino acids. In DNA, the CDR3 is TGTGCCAGCGCTGGACAGACCTACGAGCAGTACTTC. Translating gives CASAGQTYEQYF.

J is TRBJ2-7 and V is TRBV19, with D possibly matching TRBD2 (5 bases). V was pared by 5 bases and J by 4 bases, with 12 bases between. The germline V gene encodes CDR1 LNHDA and CDR2 SQIVND (reference sequence). The CDR3 is 13 amino acids. As DNA, the CDR3 is TGTGCCAGTAGTTTCGAGGGTTCTTACGAGCAGTACTTC. Translated: CASSFEGSYEQYF.

The chain uses TRBV5-1 and TRBJ2-3; D may correspond to TRBD1 or TRBD2 (6 bases each). Germline assignment: CDR1 SGHRS and CDR2 YFSETQ. Trimming removed 3 bases from V and 0 bases from J, with 14 bases in between. This CDR3 comprises 16 residues. The CDR3 region has the DNA TGCGCCAGCAGCTGGGGGGCGGGATCGAGCACAGATACGCAGTATTTT. Its translation: CASSWGAGSSTDTQYF.

This chain links TRBV14 with TRBJ1-2, with 7 bases identical to TRBD1. Per germline, CDR1 SGHDN and CDR2 FVKESK. The J segment lost 3 bases and the V segment lost 7 bases, leaving 11 bases of the junction unmatched. This CDR3 has 15 amino acids. The CDR3 nucleotides are TGTGCCAGCACCAGGGGGGGGCCAAGCTACTATGGCTACACCTTC. This translates into CASTRGGPSYYGYTF.

The V call is TRBV7-2, the J call TRBJ2-1; 9 positions agree with TRBD2. The CDR3 is 17 amino acids. Trimming at V came to 4 bases and at J to 3 bases, leaving 10 bases not matched to a gene. Germline V gives CDR1 SGHTA, CDR2 FQGNSA. CDR3: CASSSPPRGRGYNEQFF. The CDR3 coding sequence is TGTGCCAGCAGCTCCCCCCCTCGCGGGAGGGGCTACAATGAGCAGTTCTTC.

CDR3 region: CASGTGSSGNTIYF. The DNA for the CDR3 is TGTGCCAGCGGAACAGGGTCGTCCGGAAACACCATATATTTT. V gene TRBV28 combines with J gene TRBJ1-3; D may be TRBD1 (6 bases). The CDR3 sequence is 14 residues long. The germline gives CDR1 MDHEN, CDR2 SYDVKM. Between the trimmed V and J ends, which lost 8 bases and 4 bases, there was a span of 15 bases.

A remark on this clone: In the same sample, other DNA sequences code for this CDR3. The chain links TRBV6-5 to TRBJ2-4, with a weak D call TRBD2 (6 bases). V lost 0 bases and J 5 bases, leaving 8 bases between the germline ends. CDR3 length: 14 amino acids. Germline assignment: CDR1 MNHEY and CDR2 SVGAGI. CDR3 DNA sequence: TGTGCCAGCAGTTACTCGGGGGGAGAAAACATTCAGTACTTC. This sequence encodes CASSYSGGENIQYF.

CDR3: CASSLTVPRVEAFF. In nucleotides, the CDR3 is TGTGCCAGCAGCCTGACAGTACCAAGGGTTGAAGCTTTCTTT. The V call is TRBV28, the J call TRBJ1-1; D is possibly TRBD1 (5 bases). Germline CDR1 reads MDHEN; CDR2 reads SYDVKM. This CDR3 has 14 amino acids. Trimming removed 6 bases from V and 7 bases from J, with 18 bases in between.

The chain couples TRBV29-1 to TRBJ2-5, with D possibly matching TRBD1 (6 bases). The CDR3 spans 13 residues. V was shortened by 4 bases and J by 4 bases, with 13 bases between the two germline ends. In germline, CDR1 is SQVTM, CDR2 ANQGSEA. CDR3 amino acids: CSVVRDTGETQYF. In DNA, the CDR3 is TGCAGCGTTGTCCGGGACACAGGAGAGACCCAGTACTTC.

This rearrangement joins TRBV19 to TRBJ2-1, with a weak D call TRBD1 (6 bases). Germline V gene sequence: CDR1 LNHDA, CDR2 SQIVND (reference sequence). CDR3 size: 18 residues. Trimming took 7 bases from V and 0 from J, leaving 22 bases between them. The CDR3 DNA is TGTGCCAGTACCCCCCAGGGGCACGACCTTAGCTCCTACAATGAGCAGTTCTTC. Translated, it gives CASTPQGHDLSSYNEQFF.

This clone was detected a few times. The rearrangement uses TRBV7-7 and TRBJ2-5; D gene uncertain. Germline lookup yields CDR1 SSHAT and CDR2 FNYEAQ (reference sequence). V was shortened by 5 bases and J by 5 bases, with 12 bases between the two germline ends. The CDR3 totals 13 residues. CDR3 DNA sequence: TGTGCCAGCAGCGCAGCCCCCATGGAGACCCAGTACTTC. This sequence encodes CASSAAPMETQYF.

The rearrangement links TRBV29-1 to TRBJ2-2, with TRBD2 matching over 7 bases. Trimming took 5 bases from V and 2 from J; bases not matched to a gene: 14. CDR3 size: 17 residues. The germline gives CDR1 SQVTM, CDR2 ANQGSEA. The CDR3 region is CSVSAGLKRDNTGELFF. In nucleotides, the CDR3 is TGCAGCGTTTCCGCCGGCTTGAAGCGGGACAACACCGGGGAGCTGTTTTTT.

The chain is built from TRBV19 and TRBJ2-7, with TRBD2 as a possible D gene (6 bases). The CDR3 contains 13 residues. Germline CDR1 reads LNHDA; CDR2 reads SQIVND (reference sequence). Trimming cost V 7 bases and J 2 bases, with 12 bases left between them. CDR3: CASKSGPAYEQYF. The CDR3 nucleotides are TGTGCCAGTAAAAGCGGGCCGGCCTACGAGCAGTACTTC.

This chain links TRBV28 with TRBJ1-1; unclear D gene. The CDR3 contains 12 residues. Germline lookup yields CDR1 MDHEN and CDR2 SYDVKM. The germline V and J ends were trimmed by 6 bases and 1 base, with 6 bases remaining between them. The CDR3 region is CASRPQNTEAFF. In DNA, the CDR3 is TGTGCCAGCAGACCCCAGAACACTGAAGCTTTCTTT.